Listed below are T cell receptor beta chains from one sample, sequenced in a study of Graves' ophthalmopathy and Graves' hyperthyroidism. TCRdb re-derived calls from the multiplex PCR reads in MiXCR, one entry per CDR3 protein. The sample comprises roughly 1.1 million distinct CDR3 sequences, roughly two fifths of which are singletons, and roughly 11% rests with the top ten. The sequenced material came from peripheral blood or thyroid tissue (not recorded which). The receptors here all came from an adult man with Graves' hyperthyroidism. The CDR3 runs from the conserved cysteine through the conserved F or W. A D gene is named only where the DNA matches it firmly. Rows may omit the clone size; those that give it use once, few, many or a size class.

V gene	J gene	D gene	clone size	CDR3 DNA	CDR3 protein
TRBV7-2	TRBJ2-2	TRBD1	many	TGTGCCAGCAGCTCGAGACAGGGGGCGACGGCCGGGGAGCTGTTTTTT	CASSSRQGATAGELFF
TRBV10-3	TRBJ1-5	.	.	TGTGCCATCAGGGCGGGGGATAATCAGCCCCAGCATTTT	CAIRAGDNQPQHF
TRBV2	TRBJ2-7	.	.	TGTGCCAGCAGTGATCGCACCGGGGGTAACGAGCAGTACTTC	CASSDRTGGNEQYF
TRBV6-5	TRBJ1-2	.	many	TGTGCCAGCAGTTCGGACAGCTCAGGCTATGGCTACACCTTC	CASSSDSSGYGYTF
TRBV29-1	TRBJ2-5	.	.	TGCAGCCCCAAGGTGGCGCGGACCACCCAAGAGACCCAGTACTTC	CSPKVARTTQETQYF
TRBV10-2	TRBJ1-1	.	many	TGCGCCAGCGTTGGGATGAACACTGAAGCTTTCTTT	CASVGMNTEAFF
TRBV2	TRBJ1-2	.	.	TGTGCCAGCAGCCAAGAGAGGAGACGAGGCTACACCTTC	CASSQERRRGYTF
TRBV6-6	TRBJ2-6	.	.	TGTGCCAGCAGTTCGGGGGTCCAGACCTCGGGGGCCAACGTCCTGACTTTC	CASSSGVQTSGANVLTF
TRBV6-2/TRBV6-3	TRBJ2-2	TRBD2	.	TGTGCCAGCAGTTACTCCATCCTAGCGGGAGGGATATCCACCGGGGAGCTGTTTTTT	CASSYSILAGGISTGELFF
TRBV5-4	TRBJ1-1	.	few	TGTGCCAGCAGCCAGGGTGGGGCTAACACTGAAGCTTTCTTT	CASSQGGANTEAFF
TRBV2	TRBJ2-7	.	.	TGTGCCAGCAGTTTAGAGGGGCGGGACGGGACCTACGAGCAGTACTTC	CASSLEGRDGTYEQYF
TRBV12-3/TRBV12-4	TRBJ1-2	.	.	TGTGCCGGCAGTGGGACAATCTATGGCTACACCTTC	CAGSGTIYGYTF
TRBV5-1	TRBJ1-4	.	many	TGCGCCAGCAGCTTGGCCGGGCAGGCCTATGAAAAACTGTTTTTT	CASSLAGQAYEKLFF
TRBV5-1	TRBJ2-7	TRBD2	few	TGCGCCAGCAGTGGTACTAGCGGGAGGACGAGCTCCTACGAGCAGTACTTC	CASSGTSGRTSSYEQYF
TRBV12-3/TRBV12-4	TRBJ2-7	TRBD1	many	TGTGCCAGCAGACCCGGGACAGGGGCTAGCTACGAGCAGTACTTC	CASRPGTGASYEQYF
TRBV9	TRBJ2-2	.	.	TGTGCCAGCAGCGGGGTATACACCGGGGAGCTGTTTTTT	CASSGVYTGELFF
TRBV7-9	TRBJ2-7	TRBD1	.	TGTGCCAGCAGCCGGGACAGGGGAGGGGTCTACGAGCAGTACTTC	CASSRDRGGVYEQYF
TRBV20-1	TRBJ2-2	TRBD2	.	TGCAGTGCTAGAATAGCGGGAGAAGGCACCGGGGAGCTGTTTTTT	CSARIAGEGTGELFF
TRBV9	TRBJ2-5	.	.	TGTGCCAGCAGCGTCTGGGGGAAAGAGACCCAGTACTTC	CASSVWGKETQYF
TRBV25-1	TRBJ2-7	TRBD2	.	TGTGCCAGCAGTGAGGCGGGGGGATCCCACGAGCAGTACTTC	CASSEAGGSHEQYF
TRBV10-3	TRBJ1-1	.	many	TGTGCCATCAACCGGGGGGATTTCACTGAAGCTTTCTTT	CAINRGDFTEAFF
TRBV7-8	TRBJ2-5	.	many	TGTGCCACGACCGGGTCAAAAAAGACCCAGTACTTC	CATTGSKKTQYF
TRBV2	TRBJ2-7	TRBD1	.	TGTGCGAGCCAGGGACAGAGTAGAACCTACGAGCAGTACTTC	CASQGQSRTYEQYF
TRBV15	TRBJ1-1	.	few	TGTGCCACCAGAGTATTCGGGAACACTGAAGCTTTCTTT	CATRVFGNTEAFF
TRBV10-3	TRBJ1-2	.	.	TGTGCCAGCAGTATGCAGGGGCCGAAGGGCTACACCTTC	CASSMQGPKGYTF
TRBV10-2	TRBJ2-7	TRBD1	.	TGCGCCAGCAGCAAGGGGACAGCGGCCTACGAGCAGTACTTC	CASSKGTAAYEQYF
TRBV2	TRBJ2-5	.	.	TGTGCCAGCAGAGAAGAGACAGCGGAGACCCAGTACTTC	CASREETAETQYF
TRBV7-3	TRBJ2-5	TRBD2	few	TGTGCCAGCACAGAAGCGGGAGCCCAAGAGACCCAGTACTTC	CASTEAGAQETQYF
TRBV19	TRBJ2-7	TRBD1	.	TGTGCCAGTAGCGCCATAGTTACCGGGACAGGGATTCTCGAGCAGTACTTC	CASSAIVTGTGILEQYF
TRBV19	TRBJ2-7	.	few	TGTGCCAGTAGTATAGGACACGCCGCCCCCCCAAGAGCCTACGAGCAGTACTTC	CASSIGHAAPPRAYEQYF
TRBV19	TRBJ2-7	.	many	TGTGCCAGTAAGGTTGGGTGGGTCGCCGACGAGCAGTACTTC	CASKVGWVADEQYF
TRBV2	TRBJ1-5	TRBD1	.	TGTGCCAGTCGGACAGGGAGCGGTCAGCCCCAGCATTTT	CASRTGSGQPQHF
TRBV29-1	TRBJ2-3	TRBD2	.	TGCAGCGCCGGACTAGCTCGTGATACGCAGTATTTT	CSAGLARDTQYF